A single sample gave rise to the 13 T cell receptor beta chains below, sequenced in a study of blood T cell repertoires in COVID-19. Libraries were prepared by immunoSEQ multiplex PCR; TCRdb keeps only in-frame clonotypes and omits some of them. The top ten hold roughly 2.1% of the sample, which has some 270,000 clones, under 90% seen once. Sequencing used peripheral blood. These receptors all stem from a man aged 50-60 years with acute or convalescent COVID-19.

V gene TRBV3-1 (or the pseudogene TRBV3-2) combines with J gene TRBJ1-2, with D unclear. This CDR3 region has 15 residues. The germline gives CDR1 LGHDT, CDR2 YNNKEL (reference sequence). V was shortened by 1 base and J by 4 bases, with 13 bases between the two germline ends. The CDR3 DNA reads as TGTGCCAGCAGCCAAGCGTTTTCGGGGATCTATGGCTACACCTTC. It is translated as CASSQAFSGIYGYTF.

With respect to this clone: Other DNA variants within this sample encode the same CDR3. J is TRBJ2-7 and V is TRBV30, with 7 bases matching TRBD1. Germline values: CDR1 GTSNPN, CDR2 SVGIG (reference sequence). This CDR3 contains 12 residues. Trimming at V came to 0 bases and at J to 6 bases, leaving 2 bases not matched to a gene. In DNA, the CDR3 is TGTGCCTGGAGTGTAGGGGGCGCCGAGCAGTACTTC. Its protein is CAWSVGGAEQYF.

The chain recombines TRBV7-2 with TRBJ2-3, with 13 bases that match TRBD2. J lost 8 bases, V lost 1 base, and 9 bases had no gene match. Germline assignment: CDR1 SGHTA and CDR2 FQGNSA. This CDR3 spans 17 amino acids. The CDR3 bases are TGTGCCAGCAGCTTAGACGCGACTAGCGGGGGGACGGGTACGCAGTATTTT. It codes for CASSLDATSGGTGTQYF.

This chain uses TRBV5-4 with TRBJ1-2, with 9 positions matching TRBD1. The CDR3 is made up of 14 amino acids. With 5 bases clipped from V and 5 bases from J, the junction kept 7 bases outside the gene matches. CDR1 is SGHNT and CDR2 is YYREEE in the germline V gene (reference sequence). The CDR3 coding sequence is TGTGCCAGCAGTCCGGGACAGGGATTATATGGCTACACCTTC. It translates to CASSPGQGLYGYTF.

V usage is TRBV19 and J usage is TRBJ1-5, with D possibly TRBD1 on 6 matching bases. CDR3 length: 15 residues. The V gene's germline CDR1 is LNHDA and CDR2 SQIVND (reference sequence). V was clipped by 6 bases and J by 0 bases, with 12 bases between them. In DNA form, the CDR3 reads TGTGCCAGTAGCCCGGACAGCAATAGCAATCAGCCCCAGCATTTT. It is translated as CASSPDSNSNQPQHF.

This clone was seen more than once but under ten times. The CDR3 sequence is CASSAPTGDNEQFF. The CDR3 bases are TGTGCCAGCAGCGCTCCGACAGGGGATAATGAGCAGTTCTTC. The rearrangement joins TRBV5-4 to TRBJ2-1; 8 bases are a match to TRBD1. Germline assignment: CDR1 SGHNT and CDR2 YYREEE (reference sequence). The CDR3 length is 14 residues. Losses at the gene ends were 4 bases for V and 7 bases for J; bases not matched to a gene: 7. The whole variable domain, filled in from reference TRBV5-4 and TRBJ2-1, reads ETGVTQSPTHLIKTRGQQVTLRCSSQSGHNTVSWYQQALGQGPQFIFQYYREEENGRGNFPPRFSGLQFPNYSSELNVNALELDDSALYLCASSAPTGDNEQFFGPGTRLTVL.

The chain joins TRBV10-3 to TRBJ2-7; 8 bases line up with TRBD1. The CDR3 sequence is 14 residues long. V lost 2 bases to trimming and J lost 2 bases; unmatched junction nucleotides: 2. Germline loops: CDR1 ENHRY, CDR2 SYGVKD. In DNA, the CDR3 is TGTGCCATCAGTGAGACAGGGGGAACCTACGAGCAGTACTTC. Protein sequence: CAISETGGTYEQYF.

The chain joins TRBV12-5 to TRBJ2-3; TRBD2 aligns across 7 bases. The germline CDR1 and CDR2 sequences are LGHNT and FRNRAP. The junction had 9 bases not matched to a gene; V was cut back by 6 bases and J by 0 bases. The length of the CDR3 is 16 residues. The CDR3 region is CASGPQLATSTDTQYF. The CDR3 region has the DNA TGTGCTAGTGGCCCTCAACTAGCGACCAGCACAGATACGCAGTATTTT.

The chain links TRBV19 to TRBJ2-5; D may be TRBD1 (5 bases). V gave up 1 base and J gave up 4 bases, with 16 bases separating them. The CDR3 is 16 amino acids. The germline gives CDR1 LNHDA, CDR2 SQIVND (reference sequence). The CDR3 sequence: CASSIGRAPQGETQYF. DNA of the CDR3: TGTGCCAGTAGTATAGGCCGGGCCCCCCAGGGAGAGACCCAGTACTTC.

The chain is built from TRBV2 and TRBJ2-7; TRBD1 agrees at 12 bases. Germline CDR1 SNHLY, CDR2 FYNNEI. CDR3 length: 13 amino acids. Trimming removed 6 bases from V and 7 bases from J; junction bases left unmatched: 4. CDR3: CASRGQGAGEQYF. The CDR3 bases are TGTGCCAGCAGGGGACAGGGGGCTGGGGAGCAGTACTTC.

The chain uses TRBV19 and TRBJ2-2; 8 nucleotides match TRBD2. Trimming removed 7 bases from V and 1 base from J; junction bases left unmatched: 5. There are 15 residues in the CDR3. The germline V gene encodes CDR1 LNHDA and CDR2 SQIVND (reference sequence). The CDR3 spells CASIGGVQNTGELFF. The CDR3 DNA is TGTGCCAGTATCGGGGGGGTACAGAACACCGGGGAGCTGTTTTTT.

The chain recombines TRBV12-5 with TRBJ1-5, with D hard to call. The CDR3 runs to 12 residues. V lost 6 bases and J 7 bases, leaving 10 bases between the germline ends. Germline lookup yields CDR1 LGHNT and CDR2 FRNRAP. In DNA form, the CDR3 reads TGTGCTAGTGGCCCCCCCGGGCAGCCCCAGCATTTT. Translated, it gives CASGPPGQPQHF.

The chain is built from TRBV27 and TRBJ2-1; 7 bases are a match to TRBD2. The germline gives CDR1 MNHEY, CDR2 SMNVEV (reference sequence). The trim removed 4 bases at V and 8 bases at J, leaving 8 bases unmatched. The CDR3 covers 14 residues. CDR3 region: CASSSRGSGYEQFF. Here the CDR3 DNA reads TGTGCCAGCAGTTCCCGGGGTAGCGGGTATGAGCAGTTCTTC.